The T cell receptor beta chain described here comes from a study of blood T cell repertoires in COVID-19. About the research overall: Material from acute and convalescent COVID-19 was sourced from the United States, Italy and Spain. PBMCs, B-cell-depleted T cells, or T cells provided the cDNA or gDNA that made up the material.

The repertoire was sequenced with immunoSEQ multiplex PCR; TCRdb's copy has only in-frame clones and lacks some. The sample includes about 160,000 clones, about 86% of them seen just once. This CDR3 spans 15 amino acids. V lost 0 bases to trimming and J lost 1 base; unmatched junction nucleotides: 0. The germline V gene encodes CDR1 SGHRS and CDR2 YFSETQ. The chain recombines TRBV5-1 with TRBJ2-3; 9 bases agree with TRBD2. Material for sequencing was peripheral blood. This TCR was recovered from a man in his 70s with acute or convalescent COVID-19. The CDR3, as DNA: TGCGCCAGCAGCTTGGGACTAGCGGGCACAGATACGCAGTATTTT. This gives the protein CASSLGLAGTDTQYF.